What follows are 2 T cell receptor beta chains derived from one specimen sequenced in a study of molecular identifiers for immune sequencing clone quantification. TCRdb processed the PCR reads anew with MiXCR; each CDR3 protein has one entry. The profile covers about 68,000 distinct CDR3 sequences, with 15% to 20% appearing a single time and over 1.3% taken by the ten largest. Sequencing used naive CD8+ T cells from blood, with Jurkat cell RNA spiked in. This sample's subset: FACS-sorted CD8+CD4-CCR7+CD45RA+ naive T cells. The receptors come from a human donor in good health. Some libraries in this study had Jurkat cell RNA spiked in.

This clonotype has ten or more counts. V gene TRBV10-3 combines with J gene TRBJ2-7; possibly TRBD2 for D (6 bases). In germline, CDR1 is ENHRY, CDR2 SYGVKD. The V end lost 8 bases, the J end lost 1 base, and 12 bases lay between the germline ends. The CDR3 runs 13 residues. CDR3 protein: CAIGLAESYEQYF. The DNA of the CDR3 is TGTGCCATCGGGTTAGCGGAGTCCTACGAGCAGTACTTC.

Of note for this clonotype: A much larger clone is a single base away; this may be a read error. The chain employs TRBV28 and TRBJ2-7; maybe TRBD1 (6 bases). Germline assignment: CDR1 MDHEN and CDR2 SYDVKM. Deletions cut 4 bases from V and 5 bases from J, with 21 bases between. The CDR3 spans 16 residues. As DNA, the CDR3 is TGTGCCAGCAGTTGGAGTAAGGTGGCAGGGGCTCACGAGCAGTACTTC. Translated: CASSWSKVAGAHEQYF. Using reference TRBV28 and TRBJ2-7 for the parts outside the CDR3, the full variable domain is DVKVTQSSRYLVKRTGEKVFLECVQDMDHENMFWYRQDPGLGLRLIYFSYDVKMKEKGDIPEGYSVSREKKERFSLILESASTNQTSMYLCASSWSKVAGAHEQYFGPGTRLTVT.